One TCR beta chain is described in this entry. Germline trimming cut 2 bases from V and 7 bases from J; bases unmatched to any gene: 11. CDR3 length: 15 amino acids. CDR1 is SGHTS and CDR2 is YDEGEE in the germline V gene. The sample belongs to a study of blood T cell repertoires in COVID-19. Study overall: Collection of acute and convalescent COVID-19 samples took place in the United States, Italy and Spain.

Clinical history as reported by participants underpinned cohort assignment. As handled by the study authors: Amplified reference gene primers provided the basis for estimating nucleated cell counts. This table comes from immunoSEQ multiplex PCR, and its TCRdb copy is limited to in-frame clones, with some not included. V and J calls and clone size are as listed in that table; D and trimming were resolved from the DNA. Among 150,000 or so clones listed, about 88% were seen once. The chain uses TRBV5-8 and TRBJ1-2, with 7 bases lining up with TRBD1. Sequencing was carried out using PBMCs or T cells enriched from blood (not recorded which). The TCR was taken from a human donor with acute COVID-19. The donor label of this sample is uncertain. In nucleotides, the CDR3 is TGTGCCAGCAGCTTAGGAAACAGGGGAGCGGGTGGCTACACCTTC. It translates to CASSLGNRGAGGYTF.